This T cell receptor beta chain was found in a study of radiation and T cells in renal cell carcinoma. The length of the CDR3 is 17 residues. Germline V gives CDR1 SGHTA, CDR2 FQGNSA. The ends lost 5 bases at V and 1 base at J; junction bases unmatched: 13. The data were produced by immunoSEQ multiplex PCR, yet TCRdb's version contains in-frame clones alone and is incomplete. The table lists about 130,000 clones, 88% of them singletons. Findings of the study overall: Top tumor clonotypes rose in blood 2 weeks post-radiation, then contracted.

For this clone: The antigen remains unidentified.

Stated time point: blood 2 weeks post-SBRT. Regarding treatment: 15 Gy SBRT to primary tumor, nephrectomy 4 weeks later. The origin of this receptor is a woman between 65 and 79 years old with renal cell carcinoma. The chain has TRBV7-2 and TRBJ1-1; 7 bases are shared with TRBD1. This material consisted of blood, taken from a patient whose treatment included radiotherapy and nephrectomy. The CDR3 nucleotides read TGTGCCAGCAGCCGAGGGGGACAGTCAAAGACGAACACTGAAGCTTTCTTT. Amino acids: CASSRGGQSKTNTEAFF.